This TCR beta chain appears in the sequencing data of a study of shared clonotypes between healthy human individuals. The CDR3 covers 13 residues. V gave up 6 bases and J gave up 2 bases, with 12 bases separating them. Per the germline V gene, CDR1 is SGHRS and CDR2 is YFSETQ. TCRdb's copy holds only in-frame clones and misses some; the assay was immunoSEQ multiplex PCR. The table records fewer than 700,000 clones, just over 75% of them present only once. The source is a woman aged 40 to 50 in good health. Some clones in this sample may be carry-over from other donors' samples. The V gene is TRBV5-1, the J gene TRBJ2-7, with D perhaps TRBD1 or TRBD2 (5 bases each). The source material was PBMCs. The CDR3 DNA reads TGCGCCAGCAACTGGGACGGGCCCTACGAGCAGTACTTC. This codes for CASNWDGPYEQYF.